The 24 T cell receptor beta chains below all came from one sample that was sequenced in a study of T cell responses to AZD1222 COVID-19 vaccine. Profiling relied on immunoSEQ multiplex PCR, and the TCRdb table lists in-frame clones only, not all of them. The sample has approximately 120,000 clones; just under 90% are singletons. The sequenced sample was peripheral blood, obtained on day 0 of AZD1222 vaccination. Receptor source: an adult in good health.

This chain joins TRBV5-4 and TRBJ2-5; D is perhaps TRBD2 (6 bases). V shed 0 bases and J shed 1 base, with 13 bases lying between them. Per germline, CDR1 SGHNT and CDR2 YYREEE (reference sequence). The CDR3 is made up of 16 amino acids. The CDR3 DNA reads as TGTGCCAGCAGCTTGGGCCGGGAGACCCTCCAAGAGACCCAGTACTTC. It specifies CASSLGRETLQETQYF.

In DNA, the CDR3 is TGTGCCAGCAGGACAGGGATGGGGGAGCTGTTTTTT. Protein: CASRTGMGELFF. The chain carries TRBV7-3 and TRBJ2-2; TRBD1 aligns across 7 bases. The CDR3 loop spans 12 amino acids. V shed 6 bases, J shed 8 bases, and the junction held 3 bases outside the gene matches. Germline CDR1 and CDR2: SGHTA and FQGTGA.

This clone was detected a few times. The chain has TRBV19 and TRBJ1-6; D call uncertain. Germline V CDR1 and CDR2: LNHDA, SQIVND (reference sequence). There are 13 residues in the CDR3. V was pared by 6 bases and J by 6 bases, with 9 bases between. The CDR3 bases are TGTGCCAGTAGCGAGGACCGTAATTCACCCCTCCACTTT. Translating gives CASSEDRNSPLHF.

The chain employs TRBV2 and TRBJ1-5; D ambiguous. The CDR3 extends over 13 amino acids. V was shortened by 1 base and J by 4 bases, with 5 bases between the two germline ends. Germline V gene sequence: CDR1 SNHLY, CDR2 FYNNEI. The CDR3 loop is CASSEEGNQPQHF. The CDR3 DNA reads as TGTGCCAGCAGTGAAGAAGGGAATCAGCCCCAGCATTTT.

The CDR3 loop reads CASSLSGARDVGPEAFF. The DNA for the CDR3 is TGTGCCAGCAGCTTGTCGGGAGCACGAGATGTCGGACCTGAAGCTTTCTTT. V usage is TRBV5-6 and J usage is TRBJ1-1, with D unresolved. This CDR3 spans 17 amino acids. CDR1 is SGHDT, CDR2 YYEEEE, per germline. Trimming removed 1 base at V and 6 bases at J, with 22 bases between.

As to this clone: One junction end disagrees with the germline gene, perhaps due to a read error. The genes are TRBV11-2 and TRBJ2-1; D is unclear. The CDR3 sequence is 13 residues long. From germline, CDR1 is SGHAT and CDR2 FQNNGV. The CDR3 is CASSLALNNERFF. The CDR3 DNA sequence: TGTGCCAGCAGCTTAGCTCTAAACAATGAGCGGTTCTTC.

The V and J genes are TRBV28 and TRBJ1-5, with 7 positions matching TRBD1. CDR3 size: 14 residues. Trimming removed 3 bases from V and 6 bases from J; junction bases left unmatched: 5. Germline CDR1 and CDR2: MDHEN and SYDVKM. The CDR3, as DNA: TGTGCCAGCAGTTTTATCAGGGGGACTCAGCCCCAGCATTTT. Translation gives CASSFIRGTQPQHF. The whole variable domain, remainder taken from reference TRBV28 and TRBJ1-5, is DVKVTQSSRYLVKRTGEKVFLECVQDMDHENMFWYRQDPGLGLRLIYFSYDVKMKEKGDIPEGYSVSREKKERFSLILESASTNQTSMYLCASSFIRGTQPQHFGDGTRLSIL.

This clone appeared a few times. This sequence joins TRBV19 and TRBJ1-5, with D perhaps TRBD1 (6 bases). The CDR3 covers 15 residues. V dropped 2 bases and J dropped 1 base, with 9 bases sitting between them. Germline V gives CDR1 LNHDA, CDR2 SQIVND (reference sequence). The DNA of the CDR3 is TGTGCCAGTAGTATACAGGGGAGGAGCAATCAGCCCCAGCATTTT. Residues: CASSIQGRSNQPQHF.

J is TRBJ2-7 and V is TRBV25-1, with 7 bases aligning to TRBD1. Germline V gene lookup returns CDR1 MGHDK and CDR2 SYGVNS. The J segment lost 0 bases and the V segment lost 9 bases, leaving 11 bases of the junction unmatched. This CDR3 spans 15 amino acids. As DNA, the CDR3 is TGTGCCAGTGCGTCCGGACAGGAAAGCTCCTACGAGCAGTACTTC. Residues: CASASGQESSYEQYF.

The J gene is TRBJ2-3, the V gene TRBV6-5; either TRBD1 or TRBD2 may fit D (5 bases each). The CDR3 sequence is 15 residues long. Trimming cost V 2 bases and J 2 bases, with 11 bases left between them. CDR1 MNHEY and CDR2 SVGAGI come from the germline V gene. The CDR3 reads CASSYGGFDTDTQYF. The CDR3 DNA is TGTGCCAGCAGTTACGGGGGTTTTGACACAGATACGCAGTATTTT.

The chain uses TRBV6-5 and TRBJ1-4; D is unresolved. This CDR3 is built from 15 residues. Looked up from germline, CDR1 is MNHEY and CDR2 is SVGAGI. Trimming took 0 bases from V and 1 from J, leaving 6 bases between them. The DNA of the CDR3 is TGTGCCAGCAGTTACTCAGTCTTAACTAATGAAAAACTGTTTTTT. Translation: CASSYSVLTNEKLFF.

The chain joins TRBV5-8 to TRBJ2-6; 7 bases agree with TRBD1. Per the germline V gene, CDR1 is SGHTS and CDR2 is YDEGEE. Trimming removed 4 bases from V and 2 bases from J; junction bases left unmatched: 12. The CDR3 extends over 18 amino acids. CDR3 bases: TGTGCCAGCAGCGGGAGAGGACAGGAGCCAACTGGGGCCAACGTCCTGACTTTC. Translating it yields CASSGRGQEPTGANVLTF.

The genes are TRBV6-1 and TRBJ1-5; the match to TRBD1 covers 9 bases. The ends lost 2 bases at V and 4 bases at J; junction bases unmatched: 3. Germline V gene data show CDR1 as MNHNS and CDR2 as SASEGT. The CDR3 runs to 15 residues. The CDR3 sequence: CASSERDRENQPQHF. The CDR3 DNA sequence: TGTGCCAGCAGTGAACGGGACAGGGAAAATCAGCCCCAGCATTTT.

This clone occurred once. The V and J genes are TRBV6-6 and TRBJ2-1; TRBD2 might be the D (6 bases). The CDR3 has 15 residues. The V end was cut by 6 bases, the J end by 5 bases, with 17 bases between. Germline V gene data show CDR1 as MNHNY and CDR2 as SVGAGI (reference sequence). CDR3 bases: TGTGCCAGCAGGTCCTTAGCGGTGGGGAACAATGAGCAGTTCTTC. This encodes CASRSLAVGNNEQFF.

This chain joins TRBV19 and TRBJ1-4, with D perhaps TRBD1 (5 bases). The V gene lost 5 bases and the J gene lost 8 bases, with 18 bases spanning the gap. The CDR3 contains 15 residues. CDR1 is LNHDA, CDR2 SQIVND, per germline (reference sequence). The CDR3 DNA reads as TGTGCCAGTAGTCCCGGCGGGGGGGACCGGGAAAAACTGTTTTTT. Amino acids: CASSPGGGDREKLFF. Full variable domain (missing parts from reference TRBV19 and TRBJ1-4): DGGITQSPKYLFRKEGQNVTLSCEQNLNHDAMYWYRQDPGQGLRLIYYSQIVNDFQKGDIAEGYSVSREKKESFPLTVTSAQKNPTAFYLCASSPGGGDREKLFFGSGTQLSVL.

The gene calls are TRBV6-1 and TRBJ2-3; D possibly corresponds to TRBD2 (5 bases). Trimming took off 2 bases at V and 1 base at J, with 16 bases between the two ends. Germline CDR1 reads MNHNS; CDR2 reads SASEGT. CDR3 length: 17 amino acids. CDR3 residues: CASSERSGARGTDTQYF. CDR3 nucleotide sequence: TGTGCCAGCAGTGAAAGGAGCGGAGCGAGAGGCACAGATACGCAGTATTTT.

V usage is TRBV28 and J usage is TRBJ1-5; 7 bases line up with TRBD1. Germline CDR1 is MDHEN and CDR2 is SYDVKM. The CDR3 length is 15 residues. V shed 6 bases and J 5 bases; nucleotides not matched to a gene: 10. The CDR3 region is CASRGRDRGHQPQHF. The CDR3 DNA follows: TGTGCCAGCAGGGGCCGGGACAGAGGGCATCAGCCCCAGCATTTT.

This clone was found a few times. The rearrangement links TRBV24-1 to TRBJ2-2, with 7 bases matching TRBD1. The trim removed 3 bases at V and 2 bases at J, leaving 5 bases unmatched. The germline CDR1 and CDR2 sequences are KGHDR and SFDVKD. The length of the CDR3 is 16 residues. Here the CDR3 reads CATSDHRGLNTGELFF. The CDR3 region has the DNA TGTGCCACCAGTGATCACAGGGGTCTCAACACCGGGGAGCTGTTTTTT.

This clone was found a few times. The gene calls are TRBV4-2 and TRBJ2-7, with 8 bases identical to TRBD2. Germline V gene sequence: CDR1 LGHNA, CDR2 YNFKEQ. V shed 4 bases, J shed 2 bases, and the junction held 7 bases outside the gene matches. The CDR3 length is 15 residues. The DNA for the CDR3 is TGTGCCAGCAGCCCCTGGGCGGGAGGTCCCTACGAGCAGTACTTC. It specifies CASSPWAGGPYEQYF.

The V call is TRBV4-1, the J call TRBJ2-1; D may be TRBD1 (6 bases). Germline assignment: CDR1 MGHRA and CDR2 YSYEKL. V gave up 4 bases and J gave up 0 bases, with 13 bases separating them. This CDR3 comprises 16 residues. The CDR3 DNA reads as TGCGCCAGCAGCCCAGTACAGGGAACCTCCTACAATGAGCAGTTCTTC. This translates into CASSPVQGTSYNEQFF.

This clone was observed once. The J gene is TRBJ2-5, the V gene TRBV7-2; 9 positions agree with TRBD2. The CDR3 totals 15 residues. In germline, CDR1 is SGHTA, CDR2 FQGNSA. The junction had 5 bases not matched to a gene; V was cut back by 4 bases and J by 2 bases. The CDR3 loop is CASSYSGGPQETQYF. The DNA for the CDR3 is TGTGCCAGCAGCTATAGCGGGGGTCCACAAGAGACCCAGTACTTC.

The gene calls are TRBV7-3 and TRBJ1-6, with D perhaps TRBD1 (5 bases). Trimming pared 5 bases from V and 10 bases from J, leaving 15 bases between. Germline CDR1 and CDR2: SGHTA and FQGTGA. The CDR3 runs to 14 residues. CDR3 protein: CASSPDGRGSPLHF. Written as DNA, the CDR3 is TGTGCCAGCAGCCCTGACGGTCGGGGGTCACCCCTCCACTTT.

The rearrangement uses TRBV19 and TRBJ1-2; perhaps TRBD1 as D (6 bases). Trimming pared 6 bases from V and 2 bases from J, leaving 13 bases between. The V gene's germline CDR1 is LNHDA and CDR2 SQIVND (reference sequence). This CDR3 comprises 14 residues. CDR3 protein: CASSPGDSNYGYTF. CDR3 coding DNA: TGTGCCAGTAGCCCAGGGGACTCCAACTATGGCTACACCTTC.

The chain is built from TRBV6-4 and TRBJ2-3; TRBD1 matches 7 bases. Germline V gives CDR1 MRHNA, CDR2 SNTAGT. This CDR3 is built from 13 residues. V lost 3 bases, J lost 6 bases, and 3 bases stayed unmatched. The CDR3 loop is CASSEVGGDTQYF. CDR3 nucleotide sequence: TGTGCCAGCAGTGAAGTAGGGGGCGATACGCAGTATTTT.